Following are 29 T cell receptor beta chains from one sample sequenced in a study of OX40 agonist ivuxolimab in advanced cancers. Repertoires were generated with immunoSEQ multiplex PCR, while TCRdb's copy carries only in-frame clones and drops some. The profile covers about 55,000 clones, with around 87% appearing a single time and roughly 12% taken by the ten largest. This specimen was CD4+ or CD8+ T cells sorted from blood, taken in a trial of the OX40 agonist ivuxolimab. These receptor sequences come from an adult with an advanced solid tumor such as melanoma, head and neck, liver or kidney cancer.

The V and J genes are TRBV19 and TRBJ2-3; TRBD2 agrees at 12 bases. The V gene's germline CDR1 is LNHDA and CDR2 SQIVND (reference sequence). The CDR3 extends over 15 amino acids. V lost 6 bases to trimming and J lost 4 bases; unmatched junction nucleotides: 5. The CDR3 reads CASSLAGGDSDTQYF. The CDR3 region has the DNA TGTGCCAGTAGCCTAGCGGGGGGGGACTCAGATACGCAGTATTTT.

The J gene is TRBJ2-2, the V gene TRBV27; 7 bases are a match to TRBD1. The CDR3 has 18 amino acids. V lost 3 bases, J lost 1 base, and 11 bases stayed unmatched. Germline V gene sequence: CDR1 MNHEY, CDR2 SMNVEV (reference sequence). CDR3 bases: TGTGCCAGCAGTTTCTTAGGGGGCCTGGTTATGAACACCGGGGAGCTGTTTTTT. Translating it yields CASSFLGGLVMNTGELFF.

This sequence joins TRBV14 and TRBJ2-7; TRBD1 might be the D (6 bases). V lost 3 bases and J lost 6, with 18 bases in between. The CDR3 loop spans 15 amino acids. Per the germline V gene, CDR1 is SGHDN and CDR2 is FVKESK. The DNA for the CDR3 is TGTGCCAGCAGCCAGATTAGCCCGGGACACACCGAGCAGTACTTC. Amino acids: CASSQISPGHTEQYF.

The chain is built from TRBV6-5 and TRBJ2-7; maybe TRBD2 (6 bases). The V and J ends lost 8 bases and 6 bases respectively, with 14 bases between them. The CDR3 consists of 12 residues. The V gene's germline CDR1 is MNHEY and CDR2 SVGAGI. As DNA, the CDR3 is TGTGCCAGCGGCTCCGGGAGCCCCGAGCAGTACTTC. This encodes CASGSGSPEQYF.

The chain links TRBV7-6 to TRBJ1-2; D unresolved. The CDR3 is 15 amino acids. Trimming pared 5 bases from V and 7 bases from J, leaving 20 bases between. Germline V gene lookup returns CDR1 SGHVS and CDR2 FNYEAQ. The CDR3 region is CASSEISSTRSGYTF. The CDR3 DNA reads TGTGCCAGCAGCGAAATTAGCTCGACCCGCAGTGGCTACACCTTC.

This chain connects TRBV4-3 to TRBJ2-5; a weak D match, TRBD2 (6 bases). The V gene lost 0 bases and the J gene lost 2 bases, with 10 bases spanning the gap. The V gene's germline CDR1 is LGHNA and CDR2 YSLEER. CDR3 length equals 15 residues. CDR3 nucleotides: TGCGCCAGCAGCCAAGATCGGCTAGCGCAAGAGACCCAGTACTTC. This sequence encodes CASSQDRLAQETQYF.

The V gene is TRBV1, the J gene TRBJ1-2. TRBV1 is termed a pseudogene. The CDR3 is made up of 14 amino acids. In DNA, the CDR3 is TGCACCAGCAGCTGCCGGGACGCCCGCGGTGGCTACACCTTC. This sequence encodes CTSSCRDARGGYTF.

The rearrangement joins TRBV7-9 to TRBJ2-1, with D uncertain. V was trimmed by 0 bases and J by 3 bases, leaving 6 bases between them. The CDR3 is 14 amino acids. Germline loops: CDR1 SEHNR, CDR2 FQNEAQ (reference sequence). CDR3 in amino acids: CASSLADIYNEQFF. The CDR3 DNA reads TGTGCCAGCAGCTTAGCGGATATCTACAATGAGCAGTTCTTC.

The CDR3 sequence: CASMWTGVLGQPQHF. The CDR3 coding sequence is TGTGCCAGCATGTGGACAGGGGTCTTGGGTCAGCCCCAGCATTTT. The chain joins TRBV2 to TRBJ1-5; 9 nucleotides match TRBD1. CDR3 length: 15 amino acids. V dropped 7 bases and J dropped 6; count of bases not matched to a gene: 10. The germline gives CDR1 SNHLY, CDR2 FYNNEI.

The rearrangement uses TRBV9 and TRBJ2-7, with a weak D call TRBD1 (6 bases). Germline assignment: CDR1 SGDLS and CDR2 YYNGEE. The V and J ends lost 2 bases and 3 bases respectively, with 18 bases between them. The CDR3 totals 16 residues. The CDR3 DNA reads as TGTGCCAGCAGCGTCGGTGGGGACAAAGAAGTCTACGAGCAGTACTTC. Protein product: CASSVGGDKEVYEQYF. The full variable domain, its missing parts supplied by reference TRBV9 and TRBJ2-7, is DSGVTQTPKHLITATGQRVTLRCSPRSGDLSVYWYQQSLDQGLQFLIQYYNGEERAKGNILERFSAQQFPDLHSELNLSSLELGDSALYFCASSVGGDKEVYEQYFGPGTRLTVT.

The chain has TRBV9 and TRBJ2-5; D possibly corresponds to TRBD1 (6 bases). The CDR3 sequence is 14 residues long. Germline lookup yields CDR1 SGDLS and CDR2 YYNGEE. Trimming stripped 0 bases from V and 3 bases from J, with 9 bases between. CDR3 DNA: TGTGCCAGCAGCGTAGAGTCAGGGGAAGAGACCCAGTACTTC. Its protein product is CASSVESGEETQYF.

J is TRBJ1-2 and V is TRBV4-3, with 8 bases aligning to TRBD1. CDR1 and CDR2 (germline): LGHNA, YSLEER. V lost 1 base to trimming and J lost 10 bases; unmatched junction nucleotides: 14. The CDR3 extends over 16 amino acids. DNA of the CDR3: TGCGCCAGCAGCCAAGGGGGGCCCACGACAGGGGCCACCTACACCTTC. Protein sequence: CASSQGGPTTGATYTF.

With regard to this clone: Within the sample, other DNA sequences also encode this same CDR3. The chain is built from TRBV7-8 and TRBJ1-1; D uncertain. V was shortened by 3 bases and J by 0 bases, with 5 bases between the two germline ends. This CDR3 has 13 residues. Germline lookup yields CDR1 SGHVS and CDR2 FQNEAQ. DNA of the CDR3: TGTGCCAGCAGCTTCGGACTGAACACTGAAGCTTTCTTT. As protein: CASSFGLNTEAFF.

CDR3: CASSPEVGYGEQYF. In nucleotides, the CDR3 is TGTGCCAGCAGCCCTGAGGTGGGGTATGGCGAGCAGTACTTC. V is TRBV7-3 and J is TRBJ2-7; D not resolved. Trimming shortened V by 5 bases and J by 6 bases, and 17 bases separated the two germline ends. CDR1 SGHTA and CDR2 FQGTGA come from the germline V gene. The CDR3 runs 14 residues.

The gene calls are TRBV7-2 and TRBJ2-5; D uncertain. Germline V gene sequence: CDR1 SGHTA, CDR2 FQGNSA. This CDR3 region has 13 residues. V shed 1 base and J shed 5 bases, with 8 bases lying between them. The CDR3 is CASSLGSRETQYF. The CDR3 region has the DNA TGTGCCAGCAGCTTAGGATCTCGGGAGACCCAGTACTTC.

In its sample, this clone was seen once. The chain carries TRBV7-9 and TRBJ2-3; 7 bases agree with TRBD1. CDR1 and CDR2 (germline): SEHNR, FQNEAQ (reference sequence). V trimming: 4 bases; J trimming: 14 bases; junction bases outside the gene matches: 6. This CDR3 region has 11 residues. The CDR3 is CASSSGTVWYF. CDR3 bases: TGTGCCAGCAGCTCGGGGACAGTTTGGTATTTT. The full variable domain, completed using reference TRBV7-9 and TRBJ2-3, is DTGVSQNPRHKITKRGQNVTFRCDPISEHNRLYWYRQTLGQGPEFLTYFQNEAQLEKSRLLSDRFSAERPKGSFSTLEIQRTEQGDSAMYLCASSSGTVWYFGPGTRLTVL.

The chain combines TRBV7-6 with TRBJ1-2; D is unresolved. The CDR3 consists of 14 residues. Trimming took off 5 bases at V and 1 base at J, with 11 bases between the two ends. The germline gives CDR1 SGHVS, CDR2 FNYEAQ. CDR3 amino acids: CASSPYRSNYGYTF. The CDR3 nucleotides read TGTGCCAGCAGCCCCTACCGCAGTAACTATGGCTACACCTTC.

The chain uses TRBV6-5 and TRBJ2-7, with D possibly being TRBD2 (6 bases). This CDR3 has 14 amino acids. The V gene lost 6 bases and the J gene lost 3 bases, with 15 bases spanning the gap. Germline V gives CDR1 MNHEY, CDR2 SVGAGI. CDR3 nucleotide sequence: TGTGCCAGCAGCCGGGACTCAGAGCTCTACGAGCAGTACTTC. It codes for CASSRDSELYEQYF.

The chain uses TRBV9 and TRBJ2-7; tentative D call: TRBD1 (6 bases). V lost 1 base and J 0 bases, leaving 14 bases between the germline ends. The germline V gene encodes CDR1 SGDLS and CDR2 YYNGEE. The CDR3 covers 16 residues. The CDR3 reads CASSVKHGQHSYEQYF. The CDR3 DNA sequence: TGTGCCAGCAGCGTAAAGCATGGACAGCACTCCTACGAGCAGTACTTC.

This chain links TRBV4-2 with TRBJ2-3; 10 nucleotides line up with TRBD2. V shed 4 bases, J shed 5 bases, and the junction held 12 bases outside the gene matches. The length of the CDR3 is 17 residues. The germline CDR1 and CDR2 sequences are LGHNA and YNFKEQ. The CDR3 coding sequence is TGTGCCAGCAGCCTCCTCGAAGCGGGGGGGCACGGAGATACGCAGTATTTT. Translated: CASSLLEAGGHGDTQYF.

This chain joins TRBV9 and TRBJ1-5; no firm D call. Trimming took off 3 bases at V and 5 bases at J, with 9 bases between the two ends. The germline V gene has CDR1 SGDLS and CDR2 YYNGEE. The CDR3 contains 13 residues. Written as DNA, the CDR3 is TGTGCCAGCAGCGGAAAGGGCGATCAGCCCCAGCATTTT. It is translated as CASSGKGDQPQHF.

The gene calls are TRBV13 and TRBJ2-7; D is ambiguous. V dropped 4 bases and J dropped 0 bases, with 16 bases sitting between them. The CDR3 is made up of 16 amino acids. Germline lookup yields CDR1 PRHDT and CDR2 FYEKMQ (reference sequence). CDR3 region: CASSSRRLHSSYEQYF. CDR3 sequence (DNA): TGTGCCAGCAGCTCGCGACGACTTCACAGCTCCTACGAGCAGTACTTC.

The table lists this clone with a count of one. The gene calls are TRBV10-3 and TRBJ2-7, with D possibly TRBD1 on 5 matching bases. Germline V CDR1 and CDR2: ENHRY, SYGVKD. Trimming left V 6 bases short and J 0 bases short, with 12 bases between. The CDR3 is made up of 14 amino acids. The CDR3 here is CAISPGRSSYEQYF. As DNA, the CDR3 is TGTGCCATCAGCCCAGGGCGGTCCTCCTACGAGCAGTACTTC.

The chain combines TRBV6-5 with TRBJ1-1; D is possibly TRBD1 (6 bases). Trimming stripped 7 bases from V and 5 bases from J, with 17 bases between. The CDR3 loop spans 14 amino acids. The germline CDR1 and CDR2 sequences are MNHEY and SVGAGI. In DNA, the CDR3 is TGTGCCAGCATCAATTGGGGGGCTCGGACTGAAGCTTTCTTT. Translating gives CASINWGARTEAFF.

This sequence joins TRBV11-2 and TRBJ2-7; D may be TRBD2 (5 bases). V lost 5 bases, J lost 4 bases, and 15 bases lay in between. The CDR3 covers 14 residues. CDR1 and CDR2 from the germline V gene are SGHAT and FQNNGV. Written as DNA, the CDR3 is TGTGCCAGCAGCCCACTACCGGGAATTTACGAGCAGTACTTC. It specifies CASSPLPGIYEQYF.

In this sample, this clone turned up many times. This chain joins TRBV11-2 and TRBJ2-7; 8 positions agree with TRBD2. V was clipped by 3 bases and J by 4 bases; unmatched bases: 8. Germline V gene lookup returns CDR1 SGHAT and CDR2 FQNNGV. The CDR3 is made up of 15 amino acids. For the CDR3, the DNA is TGTGCCAGCAGCTTTACCGGGACTAGTCGGTACGAGCAGTACTTC. It yields the protein CASSFTGTSRYEQYF. The full variable domain, completed using reference TRBV11-2 and TRBJ2-7, is EAGVAQSPRYKIIEKRQSVAFWCNPISGHATLYWYQQILGQGPKLLIQFQNNGVVDDSQLPKDRFSAERLKGVDSTLKIQPAKLEDSAVYLCASSFTGTSRYEQYFGPGTRLTVT.

The chain employs TRBV13 and TRBJ2-1, with a weak D call TRBD1 (6 bases). Germline CDR1 and CDR2: PRHDT and FYEKMQ (reference sequence). V lost 4 bases to trimming and J lost 1 base, with 17 bases between them. The CDR3 sequence is 17 residues long. The chain's CDR3 is CASSSGEGDGSYNEQFF. The CDR3 region has the DNA TGTGCCAGCAGCTCCGGAGAGGGGGACGGATCCTACAATGAGCAGTTCTTC.

The V call is TRBV6-6, the J call TRBJ1-2; no clear D. V gave up 4 bases and J gave up 2 bases, with 8 bases separating them. In germline, CDR1 is MNHNY, CDR2 SVGAGI (reference sequence). The CDR3 totals 13 residues. The DNA for the CDR3 is TGTGCCAGCAGTTCCGTACGGAACTATGGCTACACCTTC. Translating it yields CASSSVRNYGYTF.

The V and J genes are TRBV11-2 and TRBJ2-7; 9 nucleotides line up with TRBD1. This CDR3 has 16 residues. V lost 5 bases, J lost 1 base, and 9 bases stayed unmatched. Germline V lookup: CDR1 SGHAT, CDR2 FQNNGV. DNA of the CDR3: TGTGCCAGCAGCAGAACAGGGGGCGGCTCGTCCTACGAGCAGTACTTC. It specifies CASSRTGGGSSYEQYF. The entire variable domain, with the rest obtained from reference TRBV11-2 and TRBJ2-7, is as follows: EAGVAQSPRYKIIEKRQSVAFWCNPISGHATLYWYQQILGQGPKLLIQFQNNGVVDDSQLPKDRFSAERLKGVDSTLKIQPAKLEDSAVYLCASSRTGGGSSYEQYFGPGTRLTVT.